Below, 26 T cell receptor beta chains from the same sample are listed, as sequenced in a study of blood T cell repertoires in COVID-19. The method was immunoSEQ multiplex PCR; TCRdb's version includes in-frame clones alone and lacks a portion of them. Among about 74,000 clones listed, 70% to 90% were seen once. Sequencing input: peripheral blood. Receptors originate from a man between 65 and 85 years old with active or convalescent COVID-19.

The CDR3 loop reads CATSVGANYGYTF. The CDR3 bases are TGTGCCACCAGTGTTGGGGCGAACTATGGCTACACCTTC. The rearrangement joins TRBV24-1 to TRBJ1-2, with a weak D call TRBD1 (5 bases). The CDR3 contains 13 residues. Germline CDR1 reads KGHDR; CDR2 reads SFDVKD. The V and J ends lost 5 bases and 2 bases respectively, with 8 bases between them.

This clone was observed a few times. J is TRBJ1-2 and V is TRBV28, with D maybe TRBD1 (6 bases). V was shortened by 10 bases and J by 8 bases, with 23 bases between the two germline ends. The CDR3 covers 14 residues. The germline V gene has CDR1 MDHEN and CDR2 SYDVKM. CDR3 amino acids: CATDSRGPKGGYTF. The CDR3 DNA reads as TGTGCCACCGATTCGCGGGGGCCCAAAGGGGGCTACACCTTC.

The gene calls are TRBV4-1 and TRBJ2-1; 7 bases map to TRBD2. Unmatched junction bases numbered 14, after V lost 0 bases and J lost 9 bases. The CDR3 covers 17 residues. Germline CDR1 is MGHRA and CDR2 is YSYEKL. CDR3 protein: CASSQEAVGGKGAEQFF. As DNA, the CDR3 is TGCGCCAGCAGCCAAGAGGCCGTGGGAGGGAAAGGGGCTGAGCAGTTCTTC.

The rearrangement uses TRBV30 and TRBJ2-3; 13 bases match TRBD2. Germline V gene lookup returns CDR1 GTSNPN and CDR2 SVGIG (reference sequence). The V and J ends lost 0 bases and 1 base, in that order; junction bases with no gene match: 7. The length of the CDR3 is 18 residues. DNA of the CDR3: TGTGCCTGGAGTGTAACTAGCGGGGGGGGAGGCGGCACAGATACGCAGTATTTT. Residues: CAWSVTSGGGGGTDTQYF.

As DNA, the CDR3 is TGTGCCAGCAGCCCTGGGAGGGGCAGGACCTACTATGGCTACACCTTC. It is translated as CASSPGRGRTYYGYTF. The chain recombines TRBV6-2 or TRBV6-3 with TRBJ1-2, with a tentative D call TRBD1 (5 bases). Trimming took 6 bases from V and 3 from J, leaving 20 bases between them. Germline V gene data show CDR1 as MNHEY and CDR2 as SVGEGT. The CDR3 runs to 16 residues.

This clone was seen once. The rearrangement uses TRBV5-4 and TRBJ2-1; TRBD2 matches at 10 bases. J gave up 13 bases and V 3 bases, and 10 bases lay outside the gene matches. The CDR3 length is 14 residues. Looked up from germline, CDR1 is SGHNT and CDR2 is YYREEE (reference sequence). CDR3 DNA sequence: TGTGCCAGCAGCTCAAGGACTAGCGGACCCTTACAGTTCTTC. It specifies CASSSRTSGPLQFF.

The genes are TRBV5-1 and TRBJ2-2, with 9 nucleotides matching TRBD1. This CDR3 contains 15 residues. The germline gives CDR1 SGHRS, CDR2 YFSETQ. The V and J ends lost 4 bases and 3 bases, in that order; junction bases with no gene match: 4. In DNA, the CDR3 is TGCGCCAGCAGCATGGGACAGGGCCACACCGGGGAGCTGTTTTTT. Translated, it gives CASSMGQGHTGELFF.

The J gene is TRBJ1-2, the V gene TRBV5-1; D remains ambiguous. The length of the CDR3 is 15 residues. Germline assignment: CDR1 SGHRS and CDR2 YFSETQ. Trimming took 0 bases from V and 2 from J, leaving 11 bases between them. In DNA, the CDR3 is TGCGCCAGCAGCTTGGGCGGAACCAAAAACTATGGCTACACCTTC. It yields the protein CASSLGGTKNYGYTF. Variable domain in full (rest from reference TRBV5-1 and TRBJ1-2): KAGVTQTPRYLIKTRGQQVTLSCSPISGHRSVSWYQQTPGQGLQFLFEYFSETQRNKGNFPGRFSGRQFSNSRSEMNVSTLELGDSALYLCASSLGGTKNYGYTFGSGTRLTVV.

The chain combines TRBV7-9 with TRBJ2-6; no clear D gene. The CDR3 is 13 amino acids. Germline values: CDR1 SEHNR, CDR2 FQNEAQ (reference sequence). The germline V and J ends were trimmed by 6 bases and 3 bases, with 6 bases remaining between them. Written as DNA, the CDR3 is TGTGCCAGCAGTTTCAGTGGGGCCAACGTCCTGACTTTC. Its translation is CASSFSGANVLTF.

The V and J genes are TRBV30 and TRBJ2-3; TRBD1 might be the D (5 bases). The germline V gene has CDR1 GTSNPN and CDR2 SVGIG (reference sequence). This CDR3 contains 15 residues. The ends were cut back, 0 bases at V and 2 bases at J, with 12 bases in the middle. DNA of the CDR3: TGTGCCTGGAGTGTCGGACCCAGGGTCACAGATACGCAGTATTTT. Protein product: CAWSVGPRVTDTQYF.

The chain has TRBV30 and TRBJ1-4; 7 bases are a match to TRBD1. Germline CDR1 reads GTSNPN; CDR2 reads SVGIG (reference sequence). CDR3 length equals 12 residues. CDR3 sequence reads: CAGGREFEKLFF. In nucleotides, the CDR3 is TGTGCAGGGGGCAGGGAGTTTGAAAAACTGTTTTTT.

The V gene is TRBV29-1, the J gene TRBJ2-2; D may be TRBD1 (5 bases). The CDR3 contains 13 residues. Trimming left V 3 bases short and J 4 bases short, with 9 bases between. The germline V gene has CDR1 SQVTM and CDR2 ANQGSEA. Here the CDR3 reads CSVDKGFTGELFF. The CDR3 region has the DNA TGCAGCGTTGATAAGGGGTTCACCGGGGAGCTGTTTTTT.

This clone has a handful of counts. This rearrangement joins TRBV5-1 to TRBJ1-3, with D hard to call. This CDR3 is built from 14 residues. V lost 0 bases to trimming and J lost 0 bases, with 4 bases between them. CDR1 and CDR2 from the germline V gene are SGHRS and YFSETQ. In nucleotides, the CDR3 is TGCGCCAGCAGCTTGGACTTCTCTGGAAACACCATATATTTT. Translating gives CASSLDFSGNTIYF.

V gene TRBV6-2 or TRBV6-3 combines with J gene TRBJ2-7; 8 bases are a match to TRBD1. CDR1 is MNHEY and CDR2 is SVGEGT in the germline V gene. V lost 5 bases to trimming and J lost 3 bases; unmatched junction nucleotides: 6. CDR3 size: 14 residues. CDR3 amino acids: CASSTTGTGYEQYF. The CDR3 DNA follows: TGTGCCAGCAGTACAACCGGGACAGGCTACGAGCAGTACTTC.

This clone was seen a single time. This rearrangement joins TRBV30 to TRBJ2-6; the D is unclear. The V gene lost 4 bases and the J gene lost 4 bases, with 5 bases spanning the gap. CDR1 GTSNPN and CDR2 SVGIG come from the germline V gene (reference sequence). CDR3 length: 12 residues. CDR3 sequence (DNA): TGTGCCTGGACCGGGGGGGCCAACGTCCTGACTTTC. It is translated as CAWTGGANVLTF.

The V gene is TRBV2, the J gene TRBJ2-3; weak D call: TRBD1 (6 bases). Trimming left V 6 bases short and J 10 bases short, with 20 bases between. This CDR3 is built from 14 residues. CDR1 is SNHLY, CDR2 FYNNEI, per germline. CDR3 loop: CASSPSQGLAAQYF. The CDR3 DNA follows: TGTGCCAGCAGCCCCTCCCAGGGGTTGGCGGCGCAGTATTTT.

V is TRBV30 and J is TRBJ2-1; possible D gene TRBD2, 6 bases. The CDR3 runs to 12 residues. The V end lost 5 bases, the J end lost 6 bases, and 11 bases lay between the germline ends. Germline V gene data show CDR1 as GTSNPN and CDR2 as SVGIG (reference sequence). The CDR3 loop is CAWGGSFNEQFF. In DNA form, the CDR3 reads TGTGCCTGGGGGGGGTCGTTCAATGAGCAGTTCTTC.

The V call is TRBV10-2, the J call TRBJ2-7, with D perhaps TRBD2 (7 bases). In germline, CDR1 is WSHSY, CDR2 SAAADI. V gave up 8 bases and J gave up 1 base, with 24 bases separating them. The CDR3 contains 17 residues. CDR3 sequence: CASRGGDGGGGSYEQYF. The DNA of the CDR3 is TGCGCCAGCCGAGGGGGGGATGGCGGGGGAGGATCCTACGAGCAGTACTTC.

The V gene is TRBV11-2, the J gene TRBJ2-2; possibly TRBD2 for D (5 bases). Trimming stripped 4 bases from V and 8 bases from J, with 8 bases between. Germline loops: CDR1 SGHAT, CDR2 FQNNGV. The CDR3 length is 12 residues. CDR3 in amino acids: CASSSGVGELFF. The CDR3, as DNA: TGTGCCAGCAGCTCCGGGGTGGGGGAGCTGTTTTTT.

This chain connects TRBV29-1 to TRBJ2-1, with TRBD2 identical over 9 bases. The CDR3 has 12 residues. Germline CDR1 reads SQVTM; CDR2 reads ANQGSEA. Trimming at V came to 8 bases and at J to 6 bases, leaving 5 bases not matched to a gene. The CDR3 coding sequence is TGCAGCCCTGGGACTAGCTTCAATGAGCAGTTCTTC. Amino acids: CSPGTSFNEQFF.

The CDR3 loop is CASGWGTYSDEQFF. The CDR3 DNA sequence: TGTGCTAGTGGCTGGGGGACTTATTCGGATGAGCAGTTCTTC. This chain uses TRBV12-5 with TRBJ2-1; D might be TRBD2 (6 bases). This CDR3 spans 14 amino acids. The ends were cut back, 6 bases at V and 8 bases at J, with 17 bases in the middle. CDR1 is LGHNT, CDR2 FRNRAP, per germline.

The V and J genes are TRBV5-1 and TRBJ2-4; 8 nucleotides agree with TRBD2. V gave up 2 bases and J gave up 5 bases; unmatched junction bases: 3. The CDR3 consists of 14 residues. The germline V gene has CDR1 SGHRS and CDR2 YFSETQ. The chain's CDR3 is CASSLTGGENIQYF. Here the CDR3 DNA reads TGCGCCAGCAGCTTAACCGGGGGGGAAAACATTCAGTACTTC.

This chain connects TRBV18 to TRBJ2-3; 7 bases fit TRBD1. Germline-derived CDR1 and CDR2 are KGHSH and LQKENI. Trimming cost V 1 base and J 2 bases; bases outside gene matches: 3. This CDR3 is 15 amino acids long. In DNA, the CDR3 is TGTGCCAGCTCACCACTAGGGGGCAACACAGATACGCAGTATTTT. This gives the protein CASSPLGGNTDTQYF.

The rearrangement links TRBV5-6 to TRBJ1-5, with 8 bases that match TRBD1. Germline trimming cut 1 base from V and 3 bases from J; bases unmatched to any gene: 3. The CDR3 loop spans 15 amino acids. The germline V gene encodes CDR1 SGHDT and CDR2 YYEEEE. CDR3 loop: CASSLKDRVNQPQHF. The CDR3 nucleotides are TGTGCCAGCAGCTTGAAGGACAGGGTCAATCAGCCCCAGCATTTT.

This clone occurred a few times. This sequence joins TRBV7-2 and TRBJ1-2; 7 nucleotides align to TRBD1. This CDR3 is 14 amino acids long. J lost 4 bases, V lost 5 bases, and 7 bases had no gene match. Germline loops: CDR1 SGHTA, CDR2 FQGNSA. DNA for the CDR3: TGTGCCAGCAGCCGTCCCGGGACAGCCTATGGCTACACCTTC. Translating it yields CASSRPGTAYGYTF.

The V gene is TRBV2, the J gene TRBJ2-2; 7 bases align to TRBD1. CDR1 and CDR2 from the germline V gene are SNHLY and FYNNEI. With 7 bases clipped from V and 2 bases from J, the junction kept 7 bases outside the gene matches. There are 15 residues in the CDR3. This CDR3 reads CASTLGQINTGELFF. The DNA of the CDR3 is TGTGCCAGCACGTTGGGACAGATTAACACCGGGGAGCTGTTTTTT.